This TCR beta chain derives from a study of cytomegalovirus exposure and HLA in healthy donors. On the study more broadly: The Caucasian-associated ancestry cluster held over 80% of roughly 370 genotyped donors. Study findings and constraints: By HLA locus, TCR association rates varied in a later analysis, with DRB1 showing the most and HLA-C the fewest. Analyses of presence and absence presupposed an approximately uniform sequencing depth across donors.

The table lists this clone with a few counts. The antigen remains undetermined. The PCR was carried out with 60 Vbeta primers and 13 Jbeta primers. Libraries were prepared by immunoSEQ multiplex PCR; TCRdb keeps only in-frame clonotypes and omits some of them. This sample has 150,000 to 200,000 clones; more than 85% occur once, and the top ten carry around 0.21%. Though nominally healthy at sampling, donors likely had unrecorded immune exposures. CDR3 length: 17 amino acids. Germline-derived CDR1 and CDR2 are SGHNT and YYREEE (reference sequence). J gave up 2 bases and V 3 bases, and 8 bases lay outside the gene matches.

The V call is TRBV5-4, the J call TRBJ2-1; 10 bases align to TRBD2. This TCR derives from a girl less than two years old in good health and CMV-seronegative. Sequencing was done on a sample of PBMCs. The CDR3 nucleotides read TGTGCCAGCAGCTCGGTCCCTAGCGGGGGTACCTACAATGAGCAGTTCTTC. Its protein product is CASSSVPSGGTYNEQFF.